A selection of T cell receptor beta chains follows, all from one sample in a study of Tregs in tolerant kidney transplant recipients. The method was immunoSEQ multiplex PCR; TCRdb's version includes in-frame clones alone and lacks a portion of them. The sample consists of around 70,000 clones, around nine tenths of them appearing once. Sequences were derived from CD8+ T cells from blood, sampled before the transplant. The receptors shown here come from a human donor who received a combined kidney and bone marrow transplant. CDR3s include the opening cysteine and the closing phenylalanine or tryptophan. Each record gives: V gene, J gene, clone size, D gene, CDR3 DNA, CDR3 protein. D genes are given only for firm matches. Not all rows give a size; the values are once, few, many and, for expanded clones, a class.

TRBV29-1,TRBJ2-7,NA,NA,TGCAGCGTAGCCGTCTGGGGGGAATACTACGAGCAGTACTTC,CSVAVWGEYYEQYF
TRBV10-3,TRBJ2-7,once,NA,TGTGCCATCAGTGAGTCAAAGGAGGGCCGAACCTACGAGCAGTACTTC,CAISESKEGRTYEQYF
TRBV28,TRBJ1-1,NA,NA,TGTGCCAGCAGTCAAGGGGGTGAGGGGACTGAAGCTTTCTTT,CASSQGGEGTEAFF
TRBV27,TRBJ1-1,NA,NA,TGTGCCAGCTCGACAGGGAACACTGAAGCTTTCTTT,CASSTGNTEAFF
TRBV9,TRBJ1-6,NA,NA,TGTGCCAGCACGGGGGGAGTCGGAAATTCACCCCTCCACTTT,CASTGGVGNSPLHF
TRBV7-8,TRBJ2-7,once,NA,TGTGCCAGCAGCTTAGGCGGGGTCGAGCAGTACTTC,CASSLGGVEQYF
TRBV14,TRBJ2-7,NA,TRBD2,TGTGCCAGCAGCCAAGTTCCGGGACTAACTTATGAGCAGTACTTC,CASSQVPGLTYEQYF
TRBV7-9,TRBJ2-5,NA,NA,TGTGCCAGCAGCTTATTACAGCAAGAGACCCAGTACTTC,CASSLLQQETQYF
TRBV28,TRBJ1-2,few,TRBD1,TGTGCCAGCAGCTCCATCCGGACAGGGGTGAACTATGGCTACACCTTC,CASSSIRTGVNYGYTF
TRBV14,TRBJ2-5,NA,NA,TGTGCCAGCAGCCAAGCCGGGTTGTCGCGGTTTCAAGAGACCCAGTACTTC,CASSQAGLSRFQETQYF
TRBV7-6,TRBJ2-5,NA,NA,TGTGCCAGCAGCTCCCAGACCCTTTCAGGGGACAAGACCCAGTACTTC,CASSSQTLSGDKTQYF
TRBV9,TRBJ2-7,NA,NA,TGTGCCAGCAGCGTAGGACGGACTATGGCCTACGAGCAGTACTTC,CASSVGRTMAYEQYF
TRBV19,TRBJ2-5,NA,TRBD2,TGTGCCAGTAGGACAACGGGACTAGCGGGAGAGACCCAGTACTTC,CASRTTGLAGETQYF
TRBV19,TRBJ1-5,NA,NA,TGTGCCAGTTGGGGGACAAGCAATCAGCCCCAGCATTTT,CASWGTSNQPQHF
TRBV9,TRBJ2-1,NA,NA,TGTGCCAGCAGCGGGGCTGGGGACACTCGTTACAATGAGCAGTTCTTC,CASSGAGDTRYNEQFF
TRBV19,TRBJ1-5,NA,TRBD1,TGTGCCAGTCAGTGGACAGGGTATTCGAGCAATCAGCCCCAGCATTTT,CASQWTGYSSNQPQHF
TRBV10-3,TRBJ1-6,NA,NA,TGTGCCATCAGTGAGTCGTTGGAGGGGCTCGATAATTCCCCCCTCCACTTT,CAISESLEGLDNSPLHF
TRBV9,TRBJ2-7,once,TRBD2,TGTGCCAGCAGCCCAGCGGGAGTGGGCTACGAGCAGTACTTC,CASSPAGVGYEQYF
TRBV2,TRBJ2-7,NA,NA,TGTGCCAGCAGTGTGGCGGCAGGGTTAACCTACGAGCAGTACTTC,CASSVAAGLTYEQYF
TRBV7-9,TRBJ1-5,NA,NA,TGTGCCAGCAGCCCTGGACATGAAGATCGGTATCAGCCCCAGCATTTT,CASSPGHEDRYQPQHF
TRBV5-6,TRBJ2-3,NA,NA,TGTGCCAGCAGCTTGCAGGCTTCGCGGAGGACAGATACGCAGTATTTT,CASSLQASRRTDTQYF
TRBV10-3,TRBJ2-5,NA,TRBD2,TGTGCCATCAGTGAGACCGGGGGACTAGCGGGTCAAGAGACCCAGTACTTC,CAISETGGLAGQETQYF
TRBV2,TRBJ1-4,NA,TRBD1,TGTGCCAGCAGTGACAACAGGGGGCTCTTTAATGAAAAACTGTTTTTT,CASSDNRGLFNEKLFF
TRBV2,TRBJ2-2,once,TRBD1,TGTGCCAGCAGTGCTGGGGGACAGGGTCCCGGGGAGCTGTTTTTT,CASSAGGQGPGELFF
TRBV7-9,TRBJ2-5,NA,NA,TGTGCCAGCAGCCAGCTCTTAGGGGAAGAGACCCAGTACTTC,CASSQLLGEETQYF
TRBV2,TRBJ2-3,NA,NA,TGTGCCAGCAGCGCAGGGATTTGGGCAGATACGCAGTATTTT,CASSAGIWADTQYF
TRBV18,TRBJ2-5,NA,TRBD2,TGTGCCAGCTCACCGGAACTAGCGGTGCAGACCCAGTACTTC,CASSPELAVQTQYF
TRBV19,TRBJ2-1,NA,NA,TGTGCCAGTGTTGAGGGCAGCTCCTACAATGAGCAGTTCTTC,CASVEGSSYNEQFF
TRBV4-1,TRBJ1-1,once,NA,TGCGCCAGCAGCTCACAGGGTTCGGACACTGAAGCTTTCTTT,CASSSQGSDTEAFF
TRBV9,TRBJ1-1,NA,NA,TGTGCCAGCACCCCTCAGGTGATCATGAACACTGAAGCTTTCTTT,CASTPQVIMNTEAFF
TRBV7-3,TRBJ1-1,NA,NA,TGTGCCAGCAGCTTAACAGCGGGGGCTGAAGCTTTCTTT,CASSLTAGAEAFF
TRBV29-1,TRBJ2-1,NA,TRBD2,TGCAGCGCTACTAGCGGGGGGGCCGTTGAGCAGTTCTTC,CSATSGGAVEQFF
TRBV4-1,TRBJ2-1,NA,NA,TGCGCCAGCAGCCAAGATCATAGCGCCCTCCCAGTAAGGTTCTTC,CASSQDHSALPVRFF
TRBV28,TRBJ2-5,NA,NA,TGTGCCAGCAGTTACCACAAAACAGGGTTTCTCGAGACCCAGTACTTC,CASSYHKTGFLETQYF
TRBV4-3,TRBJ2-7,NA,NA,TGCGCCAGCAGCCAAGGGACAGCTAGCTCCTACGAGCAGTACTTC,CASSQGTASSYEQYF
TRBV27,TRBJ2-5,NA,TRBD2,TGTGCCAGCAGTTTATACGGGACTAGCCAAGAGACCCAGTACTTC,CASSLYGTSQETQYF
TRBV7-9,TRBJ1-4,NA,NA,TGTGCCAGCAGCTCAGGGTCCGAGGGGGCTAATGAAAAACTGTTTTTT,CASSSGSEGANEKLFF
TRBV9,TRBJ2-7,few,TRBD2,TGTGCCAGCAGCACCGGGGGGGAGCAGTACTTC,CASSTGGEQYF
TRBV13,TRBJ1-1,few,NA,TGTGCCAGCAGCTTCACAGGGTACACTGAAGCTTTCTTT,CASSFTGYTEAFF
TRBV7-9,TRBJ1-2,NA,NA,TGTGCCAGCAGCTTAGATACAGGGTCCAATTATGGCTACACCTTC,CASSLDTGSNYGYTF
TRBV7-9,TRBJ2-7,once,TRBD1,TGTGCCAGCAGCCGGCCCGGGACAGGGGAATCTCCCGACGAGCAGTACTTC,CASSRPGTGESPDEQYF
TRBV11-3,TRBJ2-1,NA,TRBD2,TGTGCCAGCAGTTTAATTTCTTTAGCGGGAGACTCCTACAATGAGCAGTTCTTC,CASSLISLAGDSYNEQFF
TRBV30,TRBJ2-5,NA,NA,TGTGCCTGGAGTTATGACAGTAACCAAGAGACCCAGTACTTC,CAWSYDSNQETQYF
TRBV4-3,TRBJ1-2,NA,TRBD1,TGCGCCAGCAGCCAGGACAGGGGAGGCTATGGCTACACCTTC,CASSQDRGGYGYTF
TRBV6-1,TRBJ2-5,NA,NA,TGTGCCAGCAGTGGGTTCGGGAACCAAGAGACCCAGTACTTC,CASSGFGNQETQYF
TRBV9,TRBJ2-7,NA,NA,TGTGCCAGCAGCCCGGAGGCGGAGTCCTACGAGCAGTACTTC,CASSPEAESYEQYF
TRBV4-3,TRBJ2-7,once,NA,TGCGCCAGCAGCCAAGATTTTACCTACGAGCAGTACTTC,CASSQDFTYEQYF
TRBV7-8,TRBJ1-1,NA,NA,TGTGCCAGCAGCCGGAACGGGGAGGAGAACACTGAAGCTTTCTTT,CASSRNGEENTEAFF
TRBV19,TRBJ1-5,NA,NA,TGTGCCAGTAGTATCTTCGTAGGAGGCAATCAGCCCCAGCATTTT,CASSIFVGGNQPQHF
TRBV28,TRBJ1-6,NA,TRBD1,TGTGCCAGCAGCCGGGACAGGGGATATTCCCCCCTCCACTTT,CASSRDRGYSPLHF
TRBV7-2,TRBJ2-7,NA,TRBD2,TGTGCCAGCAGCTCTCAATGGGTAGCGGGGGATTACGAGCAGTACTTC,CASSSQWVAGDYEQYF
TRBV7-8,TRBJ2-7,once,NA,TGTGCCAGCAGCTACGGGGACACCTACGAGCAGTACTTC,CASSYGDTYEQYF
TRBV5-1,TRBJ2-3,NA,NA,TGCGCCAGCAGCTTAGTTGGTCGGGTCGGCACAGATACGCAGTATTTT,CASSLVGRVGTDTQYF
TRBV7-9,TRBJ2-7,NA,NA,TGTGCCAGCATAGAGGCCCACGAGCAGTACTTC,CASIEAHEQYF
TRBV4-3,TRBJ1-2,NA,NA,TGCGCCAGCAGCCAAGAGGCACAGGCAGTACGTGGCTACACCTTC,CASSQEAQAVRGYTF